The subject of this entry is one TCR beta chain. Its antigen is as yet unknown. V was pared by 3 bases and J by 0 bases, with 18 bases between. In germline, CDR1 is SNHLY, CDR2 FYNNEI. The CDR3 consists of 17 residues. Time point: week 5, during vaccination. Vaccination comprised doses that each held 300 ug of mutant IDH1 20-mer peptide, plus topical imiquimod. Method: immunoSEQ multiplex PCR; TCRdb's copy keeps in-frame clones and lacks some. Altogether tens of thousands of clones are present, roughly 80% being singletons, with the ten largest covering roughly 7%. These data belong to a study of a mutant IDH1 vaccine in newly diagnosed glioma. Study overall: Patients under treatment included around 60% males and 37.5% females and had a mean age of around 40 years. Earlier therapy was either radiotherapy, temozolomide, or both, and most got both. Study-wide results and limits: The authors found pseudoprogression apparently unrelated to changes in top peripheral T cell clonotypes.

V gene TRBV2 combines with J gene TRBJ2-7; D possibly corresponds to TRBD2 (6 bases). The sample here was PBMCs, taken from a glioma patient whose treatment included an IDH1 peptide vaccine. The receptor was derived from a man in his forties with glioma. Some clones in this sample may be carry-over from other donors' samples. CDR3 sequence: CASSDAYGLPNSYEQYF. CDR3 DNA sequence: TGTGCCAGCAGTGACGCCTACGGACTACCGAACTCCTACGAGCAGTACTTC.